The clone carrying this T cell receptor beta chain was seen a few times. Its antigen is currently unknown. Every specimen held between roughly 0.85-11 million cryopreserved PBMC. These were thawed and washed before DNA extraction. Germline values: CDR1 MNHNY, CDR2 SVGAGI (reference sequence). Losses at the gene ends were 6 bases for V and 5 bases for J; bases not matched to a gene: 1. The CDR3 has 12 residues. The sample originates from a study of long-term antiretroviral therapy in people with HIV. Study findings and constraints: From about 2003 to 2017, blood was obtained, possibly while participants received older ART regimens. Increased diversity was seen after ART, yet it remained lower than in transplant donor controls.

immunoSEQ v3.0 was run at survey level. The repertoire was sequenced with immunoSEQ multiplex PCR; TCRdb's copy has only in-frame clones and lacks some. This sample yields 30,000 to 45,000 clones, of which about 80% are seen a single time; around 5.8% belongs to the top ten. Source: unsorted PBMCs, taken 3.4 years after starting antiretroviral therapy. The V gene is TRBV6-6, the J gene TRBJ2-1, with 7 bases identical to TRBD1. The clonotype comes from a man aged 25-45 years with HIV. CDR3 amino acids: CASSGTDNEQFF. In DNA, the CDR3 is TGTGCCAGCAGCGGGACAGACAATGAGCAGTTCTTC.